Detailed here is one T cell receptor (beta chain). This sample is part of a study of blood T cell repertoires in COVID-19. Overall study context: PBMCs, B-cell-depleted T cells, or T cells provided the cDNA or gDNA that made up the material.

Repertoires were generated with immunoSEQ multiplex PCR, while TCRdb's copy carries only in-frame clones and drops some. The repertoire has 110,000 to 150,000 clones, roughly 90% of them found once; the top ten carry about 2%. In germline, CDR1 is MNHEY, CDR2 SMNVEV (reference sequence). This CDR3 contains 15 residues. The V gene end was trimmed by 5 bases and the J gene end by 2 bases; junction bases not matched to a gene: 4. The sequence came from a man in his sixties or seventies with acute or convalescent COVID-19. The chain carries TRBV27 and TRBJ1-3, with 9 bases aligning to TRBD1. The sample consisted of peripheral blood. DNA of the CDR3: TGTGCCAGCAGTCTAACAGGGGGCACTGGAAACACCATATATTTT. This encodes CASSLTGGTGNTIYF.